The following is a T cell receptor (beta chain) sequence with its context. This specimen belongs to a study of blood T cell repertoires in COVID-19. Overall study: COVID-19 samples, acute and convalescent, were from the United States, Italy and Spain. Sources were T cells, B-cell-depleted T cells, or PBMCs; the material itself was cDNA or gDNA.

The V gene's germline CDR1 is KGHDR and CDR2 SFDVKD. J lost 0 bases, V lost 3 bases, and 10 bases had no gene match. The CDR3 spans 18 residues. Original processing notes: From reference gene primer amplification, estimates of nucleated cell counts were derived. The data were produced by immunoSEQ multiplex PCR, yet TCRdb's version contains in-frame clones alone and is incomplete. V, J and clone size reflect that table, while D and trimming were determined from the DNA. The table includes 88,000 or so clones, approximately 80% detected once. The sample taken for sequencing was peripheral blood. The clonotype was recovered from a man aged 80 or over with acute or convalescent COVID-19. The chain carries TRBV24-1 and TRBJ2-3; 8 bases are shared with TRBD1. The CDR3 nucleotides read TGTGCCACCAGTGATCAGGCAGGGGGCCTCGCTAGCACAGATACGCAGTATTTT. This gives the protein CATSDQAGGLASTDTQYF.